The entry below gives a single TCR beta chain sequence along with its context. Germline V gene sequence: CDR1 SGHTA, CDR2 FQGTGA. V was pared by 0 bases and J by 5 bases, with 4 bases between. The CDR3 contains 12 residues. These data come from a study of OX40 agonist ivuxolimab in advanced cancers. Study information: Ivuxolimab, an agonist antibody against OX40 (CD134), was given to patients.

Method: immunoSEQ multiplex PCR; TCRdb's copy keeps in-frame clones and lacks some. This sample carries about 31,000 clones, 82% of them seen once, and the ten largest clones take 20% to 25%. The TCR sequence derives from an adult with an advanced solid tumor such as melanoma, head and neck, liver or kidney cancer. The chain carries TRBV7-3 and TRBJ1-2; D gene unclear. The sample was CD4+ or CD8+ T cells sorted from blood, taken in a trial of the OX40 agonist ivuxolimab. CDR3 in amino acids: CASSLTGYGYTF. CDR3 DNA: TGTGCCAGCAGCTTAACGGGGTATGGCTACACCTTC.